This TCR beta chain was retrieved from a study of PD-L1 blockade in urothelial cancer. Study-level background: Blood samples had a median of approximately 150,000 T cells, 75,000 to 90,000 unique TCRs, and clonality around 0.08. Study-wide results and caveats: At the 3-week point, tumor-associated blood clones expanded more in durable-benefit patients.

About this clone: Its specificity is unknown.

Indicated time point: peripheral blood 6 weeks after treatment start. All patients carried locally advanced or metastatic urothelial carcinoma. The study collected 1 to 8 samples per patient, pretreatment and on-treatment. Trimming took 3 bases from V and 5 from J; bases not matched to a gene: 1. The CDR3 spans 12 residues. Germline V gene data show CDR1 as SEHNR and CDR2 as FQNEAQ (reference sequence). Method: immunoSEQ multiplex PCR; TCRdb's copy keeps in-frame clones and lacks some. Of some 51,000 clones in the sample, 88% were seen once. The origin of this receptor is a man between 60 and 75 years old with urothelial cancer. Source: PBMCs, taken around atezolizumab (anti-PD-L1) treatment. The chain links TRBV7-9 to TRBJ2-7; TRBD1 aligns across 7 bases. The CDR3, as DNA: TGTGCCAGCAGCTTCGACAGGGACGAGCAGTACTTC. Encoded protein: CASSFDRDEQYF.